Shown below are 9 T cell receptor beta chains from a single sample sequenced in a study of cytomegalovirus exposure and HLA in healthy donors. The PCR made use of 60 Vbeta and 13 Jbeta primers. TCRdb keeps only in-frame clones here, not all; method: immunoSEQ multiplex PCR. The sample has about 86,000 clones, around 70% seen once. The sequencing sample was made of PBMCs. These receptors originate from a woman aged 45-60 years in good health and CMV-seropositive.

The chain links TRBV30 to TRBJ2-7; TRBD2 aligns across 10 bases. V trimming: 1 base; J trimming: 0 bases; junction bases outside the gene matches: 9. Germline CDR1 GTSNPN, CDR2 SVGIG (reference sequence). This CDR3 has 17 residues. CDR3 sequence (DNA): TGTGCCTGGAGTGATCCTAATAGCGGGAGGCACTCCTACGAGCAGTACTTC. Its protein is CAWSDPNSGRHSYEQYF.

This clone was picked up many times. In DNA, the CDR3 is TGTGCCAGCAGCATAGCGGGAGGAGGGGAGACCCAGTACTTC. Protein: CASSIAGGGETQYF. The rearrangement uses TRBV6-6 and TRBJ2-5; 10 positions agree with TRBD2. The CDR3 runs to 14 residues. V trimming: 6 bases; J trimming: 5 bases; junction bases outside the gene matches: 6. CDR1 and CDR2 from the germline V gene are MNHNY and SVGAGI (reference sequence).

The chain employs TRBV28 and TRBJ1-1; D ambiguous. CDR1 is MDHEN, CDR2 SYDVKM, per germline. The V end was cut by 6 bases, the J end by 5 bases, with 10 bases between. The CDR3 totals 12 residues. CDR3 in DNA: TGTGCCAGCAGGTCCGTGAGGACTGAAGCTTTCTTT. It is translated as CASRSVRTEAFF.

The chain combines TRBV19 with TRBJ2-1; D may be TRBD2 (5 bases). This CDR3 spans 13 amino acids. V was clipped by 8 bases and J by 0 bases, with 8 bases between them. From germline, CDR1 is LNHDA and CDR2 SQIVND (reference sequence). CDR3 nucleotide sequence: TGTGCCAGTGCCGGGAACTCCTACAATGAGCAGTTCTTC. Protein: CASAGNSYNEQFF.

V usage is TRBV27 and J usage is TRBJ1-1; D ambiguous. This CDR3 is 13 amino acids long. Trimming removed 3 bases from V and 1 base from J, with 6 bases in between. Germline-derived CDR1 and CDR2 are MNHEY and SMNVEV (reference sequence). The CDR3 loop reads CASSFSGNTEAFF. CDR3 in DNA: TGTGCCAGCAGTTTCTCGGGGAACACTGAAGCTTTCTTT.

This sequence joins TRBV6-1 and TRBJ2-5; D is uncertain. Trimming removed 4 bases from V and 7 bases from J, with 7 bases in between. This CDR3 is 11 amino acids long. CDR1 and CDR2 (germline): MNHNS, SASEGT. The CDR3 is CASSGPGTQYF. The CDR3 DNA reads as TGTGCCAGCAGTGGCCCGGGGACCCAGTACTTC.

The V and J genes are TRBV7-9 and TRBJ2-5; TRBD2 agrees at 15 bases. CDR3 length equals 17 residues. With 5 bases clipped from V and 7 bases from J, the junction kept 11 bases outside the gene matches. The germline V gene has CDR1 SEHNR and CDR2 FQNEAQ (reference sequence). The CDR3 DNA follows: TGTGCCAGCAGCGAAGATCCGGGACTAGCGGGAGGAGGGACCCAGTACTTC. Translation: CASSEDPGLAGGGTQYF. Complete variable domain (other parts from reference TRBV7-9 and TRBJ2-5): DTGVSQNPRHKITKRGQNVTFRCDPISEHNRLYWYRQTLGQGPEFLTYFQNEAQLEKSRLLSDRFSAERPKGSFSTLEIQRTEQGDSAMYLCASSEDPGLAGGGTQYFGPGTRLLVL.

The chain couples TRBV30 to TRBJ1-1; tentatively, D is TRBD1 (5 bases). The CDR3 is made up of 15 amino acids. The V gene lost 2 bases and the J gene lost 0 bases, with 13 bases spanning the gap. Germline values: CDR1 GTSNPN, CDR2 SVGIG (reference sequence). The CDR3 sequence is CAWSRGPLMNTEAFF. As DNA, the CDR3 is TGTGCCTGGAGTAGGGGCCCGCTGATGAACACTGAAGCTTTCTTT.

This sequence joins TRBV5-5 and TRBJ2-3; 9 positions agree with TRBD1. J gave up 1 base and V 5 bases, and 8 bases lay outside the gene matches. This CDR3 is built from 16 residues. Per germline, CDR1 SGHKS and CDR2 YYEKEE (reference sequence). This chain's CDR3 is CASSYRGLIGTDTQYF. For the CDR3, the DNA is TGTGCCAGCAGTTACAGGGGGCTCATTGGCACAGATACGCAGTATTTT.